What follows are 14 T cell receptor beta chains derived from one specimen sequenced in a study of blood T cells in healthy people across ages (dated by TCRdb to about 2015). The receptor library was made with 5' RACE. The data were produced on an Illumina HiSeq 2500. A second PCR of 7 to 11 cycles was performed with a sample-barcoded 5' primer and a J-beta primer mix. The public reads were reprocessed in TCRdb via fastp at Q25 and MiXCR, keeping in-frame beta chains. Rows with a matching CDR3 protein are joined into one entry that keeps the most common DNA and genes. In this sample the table shows 550,000 to 650,000 distinct CDR3 sequences, approximately 30% of which occur a single time. The ten largest account for 15% to 19% of the sample. Sequenced: blood. The source is an elderly woman in good health.

To note about this clonotype: A much larger clone differs by one base, so this may be a read error. The chain uses TRBV5-1 and TRBJ2-5; D gene unclear. Judging by the DNA end, TRBJ2-7 fits better; the J call may be wrong. The CDR3 sequence is 13 residues long. Germline V gives CDR1 SGHRS, CDR2 YFSETQ. CDR3 sequence (DNA): TGCGCCAGCAGCTTGGCAGACACCTGCGAGCAGTACTTC. Translating gives CASSLADTCEQYF.

This clonotype has at least ten counts. In DNA, the CDR3 is TGTGCCAGCAGCTTAGTAGCCGTGAATTCACCCCTCCACTTT. Its protein is CASSLVAVNSPLHF. This chain joins TRBV7-2 and TRBJ1-6; D remains ambiguous. From germline, CDR1 is SGHTA and CDR2 FQGNSA. The CDR3 spans 14 residues. The germline V and J ends were trimmed by 1 base and 7 bases, with 8 bases remaining between them.

This clonotype has just a few counts. The chain has TRBV24-1 and TRBJ2-2; D is possibly TRBD1 or TRBD2 (5 bases each). This CDR3 has 14 residues. Trimming cost V 6 bases and J 3 bases, with 10 bases left between them. Per germline, CDR1 KGHDR and CDR2 SFDVKD. CDR3 sequence (DNA): TGTGCCACCAGTTCCGGGGCTTACACCGGGGAGCTGTTTTTT. Encoded protein: CATSSGAYTGELFF.

This chain connects TRBV20-1 to TRBJ1-6; TRBD1 agrees at 11 bases. The CDR3 sequence is 16 residues long. From germline, CDR1 is DFQATT and CDR2 SNEGSKA (reference sequence). V was pared by 6 bases and J by 11 bases, with 15 bases of the junction left unmatched. CDR3 sequence reads: CSASRTGGGSGPPLHF. The CDR3, as DNA: TGCAGTGCCAGCCGGACAGGGGGCGGCTCAGGACCACCCCTCCACTTT.

This clonotype has a count of ten or more. The J gene is TRBJ2-3, the V gene TRBV9; a possible D gene is TRBD2 (5 bases). The CDR3 is 15 residues long. V lost 0 bases, J lost 4 bases, and 12 bases lay in between. CDR1 SGDLS and CDR2 YYNGEE come from the germline V gene. CDR3 sequence reads: CASSVDTSSADTQYF. CDR3 sequence (DNA): TGTGCCAGCAGCGTAGATACTAGTTCAGCAGATACGCAGTATTTT.

As concerns this clonotype: A much larger clone is a single base away; this may be a read error. The chain employs TRBV10-3 and TRBJ1-1; 8 bases fit TRBD1. The J segment lost 2 bases and the V segment lost 5 bases, leaving 4 bases of the junction unmatched. The CDR3 extends over 14 amino acids. In germline, CDR1 is ENHRY, CDR2 SYGVKD. The CDR3 DNA is TGTGCCATCAGTCGGACAGGGAGTAACACTGAAGCTTTCTTT. It specifies CAISRTGSNTEAFF.

The J gene is TRBJ2-2, the V gene TRBV6-2 or TRBV6-3; D is unclear. V lost 0 bases and J lost 4, with 9 bases in between. Germline loops: CDR1 MNHEY, CDR2 SVGEGT. This CDR3 comprises 15 residues. The CDR3 loop reads CASSYSGYRTGELFF. The CDR3 nucleotides are TGTGCCAGCAGTTACTCAGGGTATCGCACCGGGGAGCTGTTTTTT.

The chain couples TRBV15 to TRBJ1-4, with D uncertain. The length of the CDR3 is 14 residues. Trimming left V 0 bases short and J 8 bases short, with 10 bases between. The germline CDR1 and CDR2 sequences are LNHNV and YYDKDF (reference sequence). CDR3 DNA: TGTGCCACCAGCAGAGATTTGGGCCTCGAAAAACTGTTTTTT. Its translation: CATSRDLGLEKLFF. The whole variable domain, filled in from reference TRBV15 and TRBJ1-4, reads DAMVIQNPRYQVTQFGKPVTLSCSQTLNHNVMYWYQQKSSQAPKLLFHYYDKDFNNEADTPDNFQSRRPNTSFCFLDIRSPGLGDTAMYLCATSRDLGLEKLFFGSGTQLSVL.

The chain links TRBV27 to TRBJ2-4; a weak D match, TRBD2 (6 bases). Germline V lookup: CDR1 MNHEY, CDR2 SMNVEV (reference sequence). Trimming removed 5 bases at V and 0 bases at J, with 11 bases between. The CDR3 runs 15 residues. In DNA form, the CDR3 reads TGTGCCAGCAGTCCTAGCGAGACAGCCAAAAACATTCAGTACTTC. It is translated as CASSPSETAKNIQYF.

A remark on this clonotype: A read error may explain this, as a much larger clone is one base away. The chain couples TRBV9 to TRBJ2-3; 16 nucleotides line up with TRBD2. Germline values: CDR1 SGDLS, CDR2 YYNGEE. The CDR3 extends over 18 amino acids. The CDR3 DNA sequence: TGTGCCAGCAGCGTAGCTGCGGGACTAGCGGGGGGGCGAGATATGCAGTATTTT. Translating it yields CASSVAAGLAGGRDMQYF.

This clonotype was detected ten times or more. The chain combines TRBV20-1 with TRBJ2-1, with 7 bases fitting TRBD2. This CDR3 has 17 amino acids. Trimming took 3 bases from V and 2 from J; bases not matched to a gene: 13. Germline assignment: CDR1 DFQATT and CDR2 SNEGSKA (reference sequence). This CDR3 reads CSARTGRGYRTYNEQFF. CDR3 in DNA: TGCAGTGCTAGGACGGGGCGGGGGTATCGGACCTACAATGAGCAGTTCTTC.

This clonotype appeared many times. V usage is TRBV30 and J usage is TRBJ2-3; 7 bases agree with TRBD2. Losses at the gene ends were 2 bases for V and 2 bases for J; bases not matched to a gene: 4. The CDR3 totals 14 residues. Germline V gives CDR1 GTSNPN, CDR2 SVGIG (reference sequence). The DNA of the CDR3 is TGTGCCTGGAGTAGCGGGACTCACACAGATACGCAGTATTTT. It is translated as CAWSSGTHTDTQYF.

At least ten counts were recorded for this clonotype. The chain has TRBV2 and TRBJ2-7; D gene uncertain. Germline CDR1 is SNHLY and CDR2 is FYNNEI. Trimming took off 8 bases at V and 3 bases at J, with 11 bases between the two ends. CDR3 length: 12 amino acids. The DNA of the CDR3 is TGTGCCAGCCAGCCTGACGGCTACGAGCAGTACTTC. Its protein is CASQPDGYEQYF. Full variable domain (rest looked up from reference TRBV2 and TRBJ2-7): EPEVTQTPSHQVTQMGQEVILRCVPISNHLYFYWYRQILGQKVEFLVSFYNNEISEKSEIFDDQFSVERPDGSNFTLKIRSTKLEDSAMYFCASQPDGYEQYFGPGTRLTVT.

Many counts were recorded for this clonotype. This rearrangement joins TRBV9 to TRBJ2-3, with 8 positions matching TRBD1. The CDR3 length is 15 residues. Looked up from germline, CDR1 is SGDLS and CDR2 is YYNGEE. V trimming: 0 bases; J trimming: 3 bases; junction bases outside the gene matches: 3. The CDR3 here is CASSVAGGRTDTQYF. For the CDR3, the DNA is TGTGCCAGCAGCGTAGCAGGGGGCAGGACAGATACGCAGTATTTT.